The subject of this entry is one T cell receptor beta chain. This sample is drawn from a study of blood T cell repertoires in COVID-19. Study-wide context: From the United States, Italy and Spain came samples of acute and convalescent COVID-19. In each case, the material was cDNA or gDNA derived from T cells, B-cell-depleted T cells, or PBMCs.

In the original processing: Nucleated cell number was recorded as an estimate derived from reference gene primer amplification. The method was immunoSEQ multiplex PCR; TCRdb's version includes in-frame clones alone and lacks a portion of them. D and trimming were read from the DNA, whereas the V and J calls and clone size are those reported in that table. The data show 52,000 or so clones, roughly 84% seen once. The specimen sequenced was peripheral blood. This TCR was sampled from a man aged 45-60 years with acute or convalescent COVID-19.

This CDR3 is CATRTLNTGELFF. CDR3 DNA sequence: TGTGCCACCCGGACATTGAACACCGGGGAGCTGTTTTTT. V is TRBV19 and J is TRBJ2-2, with D maybe TRBD1 (5 bases). The CDR3 sequence is 13 residues long. Germline V gives CDR1 LNHDA, CDR2 SQIVND (reference sequence). With 10 bases removed from V and 1 base from J, the gap between germline ends came to 10 bases. The full variable domain, completed using reference TRBV19 and TRBJ2-2, is DGGITQSPKYLFRKEGQNVTLSCEQNLNHDAMYWYRQDPGQGLRLIYYSQIVNDFQKGDIAEGYSVSREKKESFPLTVTSAQKNPTAFYLCATRTLNTGELFFGEGSRLTVL.